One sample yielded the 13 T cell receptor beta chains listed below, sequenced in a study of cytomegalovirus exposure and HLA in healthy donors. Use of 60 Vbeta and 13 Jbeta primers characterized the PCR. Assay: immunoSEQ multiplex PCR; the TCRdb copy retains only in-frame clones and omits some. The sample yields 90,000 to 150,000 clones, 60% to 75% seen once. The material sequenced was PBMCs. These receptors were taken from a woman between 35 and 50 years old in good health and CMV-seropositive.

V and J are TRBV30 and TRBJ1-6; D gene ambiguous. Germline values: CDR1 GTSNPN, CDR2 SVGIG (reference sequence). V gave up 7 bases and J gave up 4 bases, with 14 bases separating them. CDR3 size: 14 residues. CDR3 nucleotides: TGTGCCTCAGCTCGGCGGAGTTATAATTCACCCCTCCACTTT. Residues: CASARRSYNSPLHF.

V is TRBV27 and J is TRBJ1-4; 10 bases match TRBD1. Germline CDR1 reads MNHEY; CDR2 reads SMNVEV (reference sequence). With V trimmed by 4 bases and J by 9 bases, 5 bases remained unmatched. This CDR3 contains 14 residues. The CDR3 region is CASSSGQGLKKLFF. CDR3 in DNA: TGTGCCAGCAGTTCGGGACAGGGGCTCAAAAAACTGTTTTTT.

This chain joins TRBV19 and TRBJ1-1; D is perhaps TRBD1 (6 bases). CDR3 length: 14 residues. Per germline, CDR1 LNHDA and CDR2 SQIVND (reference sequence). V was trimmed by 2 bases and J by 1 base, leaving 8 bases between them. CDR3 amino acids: CASSITGTNTEAFF. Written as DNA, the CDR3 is TGTGCCAGTAGTATAACAGGGACGAACACTGAAGCTTTCTTT.

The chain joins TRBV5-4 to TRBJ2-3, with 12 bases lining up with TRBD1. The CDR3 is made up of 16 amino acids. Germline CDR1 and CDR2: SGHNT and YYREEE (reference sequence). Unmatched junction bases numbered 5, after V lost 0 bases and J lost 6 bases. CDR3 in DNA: TGTGCCAGCAGCTTGGAGAGGGACAGGGGGCCCGATACGCAGTATTTT. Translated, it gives CASSLERDRGPDTQYF.

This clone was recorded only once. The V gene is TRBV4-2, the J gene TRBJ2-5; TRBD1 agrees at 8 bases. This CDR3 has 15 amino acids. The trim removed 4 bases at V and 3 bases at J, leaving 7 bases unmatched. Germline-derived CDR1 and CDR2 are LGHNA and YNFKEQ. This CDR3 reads CASSRDRGGKETQYF. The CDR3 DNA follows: TGTGCCAGCAGCCGTGACAGGGGCGGCAAAGAGACCCAGTACTTC.

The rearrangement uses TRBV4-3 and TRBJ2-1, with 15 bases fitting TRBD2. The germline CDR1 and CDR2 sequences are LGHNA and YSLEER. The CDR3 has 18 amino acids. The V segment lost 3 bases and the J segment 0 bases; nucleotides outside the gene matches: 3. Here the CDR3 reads CASSHGTSGGNSYNEQFF. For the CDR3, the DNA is TGCGCCAGCAGCCACGGGACTAGCGGGGGGAACTCCTACAATGAGCAGTTCTTC.

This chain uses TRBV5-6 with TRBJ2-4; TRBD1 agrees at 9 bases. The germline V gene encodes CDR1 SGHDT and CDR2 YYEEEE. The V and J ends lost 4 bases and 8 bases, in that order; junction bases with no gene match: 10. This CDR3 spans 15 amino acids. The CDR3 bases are TGTGCCAGCAGCGCTCCGGGACAGGGTTGGTACATTCAGTACTTC. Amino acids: CASSAPGQGWYIQYF.

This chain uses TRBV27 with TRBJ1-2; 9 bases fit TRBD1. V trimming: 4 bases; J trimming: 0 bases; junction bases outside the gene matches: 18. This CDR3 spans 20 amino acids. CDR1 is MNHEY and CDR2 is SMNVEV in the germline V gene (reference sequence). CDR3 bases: TGTGCCAGCAGTTCCCCCCCTCCGATCGCCGGGACAGGGTCTAACTATGGCTACACCTTC. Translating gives CASSSPPPIAGTGSNYGYTF.

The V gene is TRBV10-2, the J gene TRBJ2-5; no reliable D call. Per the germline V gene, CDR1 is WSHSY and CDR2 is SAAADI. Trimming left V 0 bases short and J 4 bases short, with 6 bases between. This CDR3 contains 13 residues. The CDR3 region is CASSESRGETQYF. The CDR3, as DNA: TGCGCCAGCAGTGAGTCGAGAGGAGAGACCCAGTACTTC.

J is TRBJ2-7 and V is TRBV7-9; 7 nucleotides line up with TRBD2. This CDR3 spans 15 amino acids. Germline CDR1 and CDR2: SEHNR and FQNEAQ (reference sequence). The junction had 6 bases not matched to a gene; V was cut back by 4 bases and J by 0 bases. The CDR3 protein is CASSSRLAPSYEQYF. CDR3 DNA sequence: TGTGCCAGCAGCTCCAGACTAGCCCCCTCCTACGAGCAGTACTTC.

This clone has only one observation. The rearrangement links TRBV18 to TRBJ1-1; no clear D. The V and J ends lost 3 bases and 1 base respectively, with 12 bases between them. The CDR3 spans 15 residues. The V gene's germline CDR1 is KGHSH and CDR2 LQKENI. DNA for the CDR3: TGTGCCAGCTCACCCCGGTCCGCAGGGAACACTGAAGCTTTCTTT. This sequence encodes CASSPRSAGNTEAFF.

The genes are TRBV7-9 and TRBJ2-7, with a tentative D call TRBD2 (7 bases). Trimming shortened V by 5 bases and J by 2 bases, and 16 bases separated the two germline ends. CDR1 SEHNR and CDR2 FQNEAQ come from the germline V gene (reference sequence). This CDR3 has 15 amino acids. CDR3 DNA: TGTGCCAGCAGCGAGGCGGGGGCGCGGACCTACGAGCAGTACTTC. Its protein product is CASSEAGARTYEQYF.

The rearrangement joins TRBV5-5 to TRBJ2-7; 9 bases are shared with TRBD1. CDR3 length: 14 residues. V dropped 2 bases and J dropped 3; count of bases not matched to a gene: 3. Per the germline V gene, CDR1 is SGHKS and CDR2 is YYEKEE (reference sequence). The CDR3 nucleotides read TGTGCCAGCAGCTTCTTGACAGGGGGCTACGAGCAGTACTTC. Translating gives CASSFLTGGYEQYF.